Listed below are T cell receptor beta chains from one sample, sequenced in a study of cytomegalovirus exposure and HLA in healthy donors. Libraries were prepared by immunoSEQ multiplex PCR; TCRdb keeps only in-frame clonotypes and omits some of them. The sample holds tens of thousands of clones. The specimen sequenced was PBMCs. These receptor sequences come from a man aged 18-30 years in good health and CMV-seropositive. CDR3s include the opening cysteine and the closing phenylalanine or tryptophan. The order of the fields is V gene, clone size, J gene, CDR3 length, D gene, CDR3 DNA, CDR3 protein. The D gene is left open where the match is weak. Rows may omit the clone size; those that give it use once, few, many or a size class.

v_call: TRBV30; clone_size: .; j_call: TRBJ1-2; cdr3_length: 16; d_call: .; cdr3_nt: TGTGCCTGGAGGGGAGTCGAGGCAGGAGATCTCTATGGCTACACCTTC; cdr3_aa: CAWRGVEAGDLYGYTF
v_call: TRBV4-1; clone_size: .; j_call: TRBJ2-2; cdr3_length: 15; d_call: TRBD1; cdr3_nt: TGCGCCAGCAGCCCTGGACAGGGGGTCACCGGGGAGCTGTTTTTT; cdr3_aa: CASSPGQGVTGELFF
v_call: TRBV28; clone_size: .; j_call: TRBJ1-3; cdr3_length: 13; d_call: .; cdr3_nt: TGTGCCAGCCGGCAGGGTGCCGGAAACACCATATATTTT; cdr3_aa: CASRQGAGNTIYF
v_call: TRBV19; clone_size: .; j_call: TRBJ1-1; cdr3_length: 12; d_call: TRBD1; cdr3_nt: TGTGCCAGCGGACAGGGGAACACTGAAGCTTTCTTT; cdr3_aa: CASGQGNTEAFF
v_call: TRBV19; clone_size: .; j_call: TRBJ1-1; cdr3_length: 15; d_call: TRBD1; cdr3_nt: TGTGCCAGTTGCCCAGGGACAGACATGAACACTGAAGCTTTCTTT; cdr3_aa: CASCPGTDMNTEAFF
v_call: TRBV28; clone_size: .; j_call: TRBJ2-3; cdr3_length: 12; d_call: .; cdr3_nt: TGTGCCAGCAGTTTGACTTCCTATACGCAGTATTTT; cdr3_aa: CASSLTSYTQYF
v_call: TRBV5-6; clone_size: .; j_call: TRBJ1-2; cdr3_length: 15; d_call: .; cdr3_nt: TGTGCCAGCAGCTTACAGGGCTTCCCCCTCTATGGCTACACCTTC; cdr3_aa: CASSLQGFPLYGYTF
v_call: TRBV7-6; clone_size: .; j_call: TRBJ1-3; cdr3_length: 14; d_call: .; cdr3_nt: TGTGCCAGCAGTTCCGGTACTTCTGGAAACACCATATATTTT; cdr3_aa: CASSSGTSGNTIYF
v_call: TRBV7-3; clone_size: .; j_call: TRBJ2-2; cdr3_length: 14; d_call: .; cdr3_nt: TGTGCCAGCAGCTTAGGGGCAGGGAACGGGGAGCTGTTTTTT; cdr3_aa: CASSLGAGNGELFF
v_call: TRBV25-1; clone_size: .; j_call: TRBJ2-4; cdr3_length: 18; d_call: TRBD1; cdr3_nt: TGTGCCAGCAGTCAACAGGGGCGCAGGGGAAATGTCAAAAACATTCAGTACTTC; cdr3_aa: CASSQQGRRGNVKNIQYF
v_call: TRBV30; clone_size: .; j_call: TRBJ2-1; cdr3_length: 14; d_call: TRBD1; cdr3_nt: TGTGCCTGGAGTTCTGGACAGGTTGACAATGAGCAGTTCTTC; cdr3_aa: CAWSSGQVDNEQFF
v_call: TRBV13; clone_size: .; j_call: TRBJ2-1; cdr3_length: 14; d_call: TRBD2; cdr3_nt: TGTGCCAGCAGCTTAGATGGGACTAGCAATGAGCAGTTCTTC; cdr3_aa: CASSLDGTSNEQFF
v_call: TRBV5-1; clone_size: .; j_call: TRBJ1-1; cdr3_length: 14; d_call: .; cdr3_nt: TGCGCCAGCAGCTTGGCTGTGCAGGGCCCTGAAGCTTTCTTT; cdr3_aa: CASSLAVQGPEAFF
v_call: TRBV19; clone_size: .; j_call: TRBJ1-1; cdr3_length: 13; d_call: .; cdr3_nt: TGTGCCAGTAGTACCCCCCCGGGGGGGGAAGCTTTCTTT; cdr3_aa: CASSTPPGGEAFF
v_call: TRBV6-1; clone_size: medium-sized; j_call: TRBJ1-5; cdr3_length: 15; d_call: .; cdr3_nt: TGTGCCAGCAGTGAAATGGGGGGGAGCAATCAGCCCCAGCATTTT; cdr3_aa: CASSEMGGSNQPQHF
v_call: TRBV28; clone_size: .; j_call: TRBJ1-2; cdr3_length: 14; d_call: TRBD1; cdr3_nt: TGTGCCAGCAGTTATACAGGGGTGGGCTATGGCTACACCTTC; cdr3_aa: CASSYTGVGYGYTF
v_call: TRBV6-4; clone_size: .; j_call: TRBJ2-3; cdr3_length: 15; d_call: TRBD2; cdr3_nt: TGTGCCAGCAGATCAGCGGGGGTGAGCACAGATACGCAGTATTTT; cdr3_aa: CASRSAGVSTDTQYF
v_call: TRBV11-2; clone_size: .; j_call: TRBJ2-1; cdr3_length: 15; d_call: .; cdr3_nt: TGTGCCAGCAGCCCGCTAGAAGGAACCTACAATGAGCAGTTCTTC; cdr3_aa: CASSPLEGTYNEQFF
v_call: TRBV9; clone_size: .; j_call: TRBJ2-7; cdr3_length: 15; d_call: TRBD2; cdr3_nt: TGTGCCAGCAGCGTAGTGGCGGGGGGGGCCTACGAGCAGTACTTC; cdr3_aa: CASSVVAGGAYEQYF
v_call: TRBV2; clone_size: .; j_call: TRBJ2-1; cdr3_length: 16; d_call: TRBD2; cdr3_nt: TGTGCCAGCAGTGGTTCCGGGGGGAGCTCCTACAATGAGCAGTTCTTC; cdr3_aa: CASSGSGGSSYNEQFF
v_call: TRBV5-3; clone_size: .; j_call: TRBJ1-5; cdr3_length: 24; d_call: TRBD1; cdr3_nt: TGTGCCAGAAGCGGTTTACCCACACAACCGGAAGGACAGGTTCCCCGTTATAGCAATCAGCCCCAGCATTTT; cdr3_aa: CARSGLPTQPEGQVPRYSNQPQHF
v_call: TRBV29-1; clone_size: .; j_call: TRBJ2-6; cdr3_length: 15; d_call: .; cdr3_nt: TGCAGCGTTGAAGTGGGGGGCTCTGGGGCCAACGTCCTGACTTTC; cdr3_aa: CSVEVGGSGANVLTF
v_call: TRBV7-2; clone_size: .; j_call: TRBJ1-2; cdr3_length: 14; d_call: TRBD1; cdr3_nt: TGTGCCAGCACCCAACAGGGGCGGTTGGGTGGCTACACCTTC; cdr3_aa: CASTQQGRLGGYTF
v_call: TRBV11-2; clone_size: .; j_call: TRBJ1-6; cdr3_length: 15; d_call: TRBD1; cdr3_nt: TGTGCCAGCAGCTTAGGGGACAGCCCTCATTCACCCCTCCACTTT; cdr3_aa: CASSLGDSPHSPLHF
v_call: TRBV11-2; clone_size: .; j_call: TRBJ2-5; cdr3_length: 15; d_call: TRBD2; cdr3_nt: TGTGCCAGCAGCCCTACTTCTAGCGGGAGTGGTAGCCAGTACTTC; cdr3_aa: CASSPTSSGSGSQYF
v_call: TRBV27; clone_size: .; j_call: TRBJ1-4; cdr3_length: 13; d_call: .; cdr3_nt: TGTGCCAGCAGTTCAGGGGCTGAAGAAAAACTGTTTTTT; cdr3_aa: CASSSGAEEKLFF
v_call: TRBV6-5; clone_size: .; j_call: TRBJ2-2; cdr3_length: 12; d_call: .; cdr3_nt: TGTGCCAGCAGCCGGGAAACCGGGGAGCTGTTTTTT; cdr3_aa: CASSRETGELFF
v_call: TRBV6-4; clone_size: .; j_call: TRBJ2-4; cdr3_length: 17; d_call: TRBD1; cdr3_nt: TGTGCCAGCAGTGACGCCGGGACAGGGGCGAATTCGGGCATTCAGTACTTC; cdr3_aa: CASSDAGTGANSGIQYF
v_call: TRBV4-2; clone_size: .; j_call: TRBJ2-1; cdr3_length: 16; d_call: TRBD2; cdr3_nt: TGTGCCAGCAGCCAGGAGGGACTAGCGGGAGTAAATGAGCAGTTCTTC; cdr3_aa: CASSQEGLAGVNEQFF
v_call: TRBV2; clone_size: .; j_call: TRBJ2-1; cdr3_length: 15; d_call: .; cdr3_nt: TGTGCCAGCACCGGGGGAAGGGGCGGAGAGAATGAGCAGTTCTTC; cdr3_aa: CASTGGRGGENEQFF
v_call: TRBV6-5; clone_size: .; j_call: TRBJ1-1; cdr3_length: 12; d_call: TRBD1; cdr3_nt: TGTGCCAGCAGCCGGGACAGGGTTAGAGCTTTCTTT; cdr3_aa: CASSRDRVRAFF
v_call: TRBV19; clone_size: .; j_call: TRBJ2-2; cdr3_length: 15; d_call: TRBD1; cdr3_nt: TGTGCCAGTAGTTCCAGGGACAGACACACCGGGGAGCTGTTTTTT; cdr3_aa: CASSSRDRHTGELFF
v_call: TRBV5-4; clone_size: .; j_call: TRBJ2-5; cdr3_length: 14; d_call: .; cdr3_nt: TGTGCCAGCAGGGCGGGACTCTCTAGTGGGGAGCAGTACTTC; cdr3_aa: CASRAGLSSGEQYF
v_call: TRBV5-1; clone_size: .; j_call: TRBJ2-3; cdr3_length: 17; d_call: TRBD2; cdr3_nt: TGCGCCAGCAGCTTAGGAGGACTAGCGGCGGCCACAGATACGCAGTATTTT; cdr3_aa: CASSLGGLAAATDTQYF
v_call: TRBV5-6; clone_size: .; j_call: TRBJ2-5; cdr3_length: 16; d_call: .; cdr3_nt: TGTGCCAGCGCCCAGACCACGGGGTTGTTTCAAGAGACCCAGTACTTC; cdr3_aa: CASAQTTGLFQETQYF
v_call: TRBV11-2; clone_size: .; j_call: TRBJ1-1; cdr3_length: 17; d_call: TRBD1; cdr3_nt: TGTGCCAGCAGCTTAGATCGAGCAGGGGGAACGGGTTGGGAAGCTTTCTTT; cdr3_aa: CASSLDRAGGTGWEAFF
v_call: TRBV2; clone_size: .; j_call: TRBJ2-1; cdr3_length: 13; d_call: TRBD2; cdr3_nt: TGTGCCAGCAGACAACTAGCGGGCTCGGAGCAGTTCTTC; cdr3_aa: CASRQLAGSEQFF
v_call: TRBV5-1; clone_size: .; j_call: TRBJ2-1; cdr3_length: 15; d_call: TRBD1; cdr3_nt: TGCGCCAGCAGCTCTGACAGGGGGCGGTTAAATGAGCAGTTCTTC; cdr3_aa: CASSSDRGRLNEQFF
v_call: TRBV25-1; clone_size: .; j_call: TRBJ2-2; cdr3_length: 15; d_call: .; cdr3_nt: TGTGCCAGCAGTGACCCGACAGGATCCACCGGGGAGCTGTTTTTT; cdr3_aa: CASSDPTGSTGELFF
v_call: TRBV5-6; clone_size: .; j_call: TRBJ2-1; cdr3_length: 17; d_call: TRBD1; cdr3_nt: TGTGCCAGCATCTCCAGTCCGACAGGGATTCTCTACAATGAGCAGTTCTTC; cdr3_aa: CASISSPTGILYNEQFF
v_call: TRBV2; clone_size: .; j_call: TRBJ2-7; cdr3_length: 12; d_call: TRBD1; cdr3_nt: TGTGCCAGCAGTCGACAGGGGAGCGAGCAGTACTTC; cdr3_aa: CASSRQGSEQYF
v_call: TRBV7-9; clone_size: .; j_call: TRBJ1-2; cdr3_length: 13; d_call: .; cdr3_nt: TGTGCCAGCAGCCCACAGGGCTTCTATGGCTACACCTTC; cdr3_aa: CASSPQGFYGYTF
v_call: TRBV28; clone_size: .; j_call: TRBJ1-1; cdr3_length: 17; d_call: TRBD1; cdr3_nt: TGTGCCAGCAGTGTCTTAAGCCGACAGGGTTTGGTAACTGAAGCTTTCTTT; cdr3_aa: CASSVLSRQGLVTEAFF
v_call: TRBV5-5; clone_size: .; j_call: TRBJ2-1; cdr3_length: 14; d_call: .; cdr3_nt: TGTGCCAGCAGCTTGGATGAGGGAGACAATGAGCAGTTCTTC; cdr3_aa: CASSLDEGDNEQFF
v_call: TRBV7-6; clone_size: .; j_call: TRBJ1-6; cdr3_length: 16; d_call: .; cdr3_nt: TGTGCCAGCAGCTTAGCTACGGGGAGGCTTACGACACCCCTCCACTTT; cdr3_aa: CASSLATGRLTTPLHF
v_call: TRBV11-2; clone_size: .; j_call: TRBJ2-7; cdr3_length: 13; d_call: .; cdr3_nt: TGTGCCAGCAGCTGGGGGGGGGCGAGCGAGCAGTACTTC; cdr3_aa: CASSWGGASEQYF
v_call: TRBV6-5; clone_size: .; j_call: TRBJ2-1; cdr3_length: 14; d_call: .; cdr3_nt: TGTGCCAGCAGTTGGGGCGGGGTGGAAAATGAGCAGTTCTTC; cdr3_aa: CASSWGGVENEQFF
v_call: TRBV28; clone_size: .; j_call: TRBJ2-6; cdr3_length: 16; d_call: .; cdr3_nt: TGTGCCAGCAGTCCCCCCAGGGGATATGGGGCCAACGTCCTGACTTTC; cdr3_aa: CASSPPRGYGANVLTF
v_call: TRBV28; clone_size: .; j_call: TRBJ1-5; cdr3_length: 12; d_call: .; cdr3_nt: TGTGCCAGCAGTCCCCCTTTCGAGCCCCAGCATTTT; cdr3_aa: CASSPPFEPQHF
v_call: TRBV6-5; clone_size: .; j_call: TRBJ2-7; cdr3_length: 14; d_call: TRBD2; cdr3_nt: TGTGCCAGCAGTTACTCGGCGGGAGGGGGGGAGCAGTACTTC; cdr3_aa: CASSYSAGGGEQYF
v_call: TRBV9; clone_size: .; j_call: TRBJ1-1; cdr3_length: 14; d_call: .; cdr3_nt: TGTGCCAGCAGCGTGGACAGTCACTCCACTGAAGCTTTCTTT; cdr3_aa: CASSVDSHSTEAFF
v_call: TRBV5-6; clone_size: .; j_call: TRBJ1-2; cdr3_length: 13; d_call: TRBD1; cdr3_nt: TGTGCCAGCAGTTCAGGGGGTTCCTATGGCTACACCTTC; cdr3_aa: CASSSGGSYGYTF
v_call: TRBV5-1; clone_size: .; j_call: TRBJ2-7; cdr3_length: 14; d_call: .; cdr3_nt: TGCGCCAGCAGCTTGGAGCAGGGTAACTACGAGCAGTACTTC; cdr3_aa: CASSLEQGNYEQYF